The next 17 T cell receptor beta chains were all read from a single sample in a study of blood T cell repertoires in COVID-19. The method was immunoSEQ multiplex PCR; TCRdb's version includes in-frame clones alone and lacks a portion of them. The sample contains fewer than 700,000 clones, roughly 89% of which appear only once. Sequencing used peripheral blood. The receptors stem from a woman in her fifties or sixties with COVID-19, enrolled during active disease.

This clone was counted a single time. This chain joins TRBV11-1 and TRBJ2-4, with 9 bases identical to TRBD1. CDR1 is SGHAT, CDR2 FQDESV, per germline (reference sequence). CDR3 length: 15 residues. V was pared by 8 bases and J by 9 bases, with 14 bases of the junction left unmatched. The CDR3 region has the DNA TGTGCCAGCTCCTACGTAACAGGGGGCGGCGGCATTCAGTACTTC. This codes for CASSYVTGGGGIQYF.

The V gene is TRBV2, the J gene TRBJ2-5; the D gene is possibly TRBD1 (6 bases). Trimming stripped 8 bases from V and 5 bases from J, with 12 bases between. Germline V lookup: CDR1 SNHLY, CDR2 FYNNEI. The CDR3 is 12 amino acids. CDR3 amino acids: CASGQGRETQYF. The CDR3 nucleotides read TGTGCCAGCGGGCAGGGGCGCGAGACCCAGTACTTC. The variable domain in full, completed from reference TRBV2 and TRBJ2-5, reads EPEVTQTPSHQVTQMGQEVILRCVPISNHLYFYWYRQILGQKVEFLVSFYNNEISEKSEIFDDQFSVERPDGSNFTLKIRSTKLEDSAMYFCASGQGRETQYFGPGTRLLVL.

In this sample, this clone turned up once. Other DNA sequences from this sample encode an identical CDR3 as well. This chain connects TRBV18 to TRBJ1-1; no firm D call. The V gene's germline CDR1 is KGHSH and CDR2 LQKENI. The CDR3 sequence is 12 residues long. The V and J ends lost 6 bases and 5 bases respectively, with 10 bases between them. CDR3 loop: CASSPEGTEAFF. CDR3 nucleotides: TGTGCCAGCTCCCCCGAGGGTACTGAAGCTTTCTTT. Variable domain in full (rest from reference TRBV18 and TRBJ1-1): NAGVMQNPRHLVRRRGQEARLRCSPMKGHSHVYWYRQLPEEGLKFMVYLQKENIIDESGMPKERFSAEFPKEGPSILRIQQVVRGDSAAYFCASSPEGTEAFFGQGTRLTVV.

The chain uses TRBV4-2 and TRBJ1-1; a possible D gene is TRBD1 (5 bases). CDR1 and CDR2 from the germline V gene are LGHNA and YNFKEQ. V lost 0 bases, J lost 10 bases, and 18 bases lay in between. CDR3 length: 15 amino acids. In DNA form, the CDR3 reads TGTGCCAGCAGCCAAGAGGGGGGTCTTGCGGATGGAGCTTTCTTT. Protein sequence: CASSQEGGLADGAFF.

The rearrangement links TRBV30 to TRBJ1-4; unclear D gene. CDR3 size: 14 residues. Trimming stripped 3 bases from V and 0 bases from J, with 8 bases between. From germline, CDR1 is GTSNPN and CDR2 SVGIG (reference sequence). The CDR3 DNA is TGTGCCTGGAGCGCGGGCTCAACTAATGAAAAACTGTTTTTT. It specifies CAWSAGSTNEKLFF.

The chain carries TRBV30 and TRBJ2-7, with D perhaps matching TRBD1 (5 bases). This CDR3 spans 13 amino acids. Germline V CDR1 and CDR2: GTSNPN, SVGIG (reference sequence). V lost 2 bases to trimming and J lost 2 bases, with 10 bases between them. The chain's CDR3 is CAWSRGGAYEQYF. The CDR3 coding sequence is TGTGCCTGGAGTAGGGGCGGAGCCTACGAGCAGTACTTC.

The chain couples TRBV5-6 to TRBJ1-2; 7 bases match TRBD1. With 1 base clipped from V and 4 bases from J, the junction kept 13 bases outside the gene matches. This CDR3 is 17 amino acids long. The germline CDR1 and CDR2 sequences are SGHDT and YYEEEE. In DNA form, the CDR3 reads TGTGCCAGCAGCTTGAATTCTGGGACAGTTCCTCTCTATGGCTACACCTTC. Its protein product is CASSLNSGTVPLYGYTF.

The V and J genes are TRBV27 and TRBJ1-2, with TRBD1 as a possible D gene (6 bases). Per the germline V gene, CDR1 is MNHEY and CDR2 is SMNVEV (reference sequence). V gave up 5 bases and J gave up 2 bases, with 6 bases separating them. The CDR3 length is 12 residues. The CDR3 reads CASSGQNYGYTF. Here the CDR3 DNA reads TGTGCCAGCAGTGGACAGAACTATGGCTACACCTTC.

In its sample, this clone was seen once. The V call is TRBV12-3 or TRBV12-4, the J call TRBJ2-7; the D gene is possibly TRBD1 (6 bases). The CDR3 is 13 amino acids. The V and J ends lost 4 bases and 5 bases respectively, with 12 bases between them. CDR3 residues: CASSYRVAHEQYF. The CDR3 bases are TGTGCCAGCAGTTACAGGGTGGCCCACGAGCAGTACTTC.

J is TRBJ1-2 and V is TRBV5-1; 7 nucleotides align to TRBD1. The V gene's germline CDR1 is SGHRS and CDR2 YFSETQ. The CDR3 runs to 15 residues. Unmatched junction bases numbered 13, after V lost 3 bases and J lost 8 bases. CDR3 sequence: CASSSRQGSNSGYTF. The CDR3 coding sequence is TGCGCCAGCAGCTCCCGACAGGGATCGAACTCGGGCTACACCTTC. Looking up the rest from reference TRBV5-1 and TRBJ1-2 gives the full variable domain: KAGVTQTPRYLIKTRGQQVTLSCSPISGHRSVSWYQQTPGQGLQFLFEYFSETQRNKGNFPGRFSGRQFSNSRSEMNVSTLELGDSALYLCASSSRQGSNSGYTFGSGTRLTVV.

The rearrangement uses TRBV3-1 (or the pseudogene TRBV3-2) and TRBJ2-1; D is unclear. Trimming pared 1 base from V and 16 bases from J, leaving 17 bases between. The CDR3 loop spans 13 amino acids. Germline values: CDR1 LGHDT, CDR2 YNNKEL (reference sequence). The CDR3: CASSQGVVGEPFF. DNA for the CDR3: TGTGCCAGCAGCCAAGGTGTTGTTGGAGAACCCTTCTTC.

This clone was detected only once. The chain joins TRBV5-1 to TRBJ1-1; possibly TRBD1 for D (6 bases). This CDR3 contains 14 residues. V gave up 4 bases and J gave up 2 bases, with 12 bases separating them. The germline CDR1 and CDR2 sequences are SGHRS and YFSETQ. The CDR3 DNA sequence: TGCGCCAGCAGCGAACGGGACACCAACACTGAAGCTTTCTTT. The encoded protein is CASSERDTNTEAFF.

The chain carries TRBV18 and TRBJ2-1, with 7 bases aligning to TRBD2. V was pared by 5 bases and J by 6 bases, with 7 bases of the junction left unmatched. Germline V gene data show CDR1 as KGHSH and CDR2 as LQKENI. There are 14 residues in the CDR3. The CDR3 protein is CASSAGEGGNEQFF. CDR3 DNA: TGTGCCAGCTCAGCGGGGGAGGGCGGCAATGAGCAGTTCTTC.

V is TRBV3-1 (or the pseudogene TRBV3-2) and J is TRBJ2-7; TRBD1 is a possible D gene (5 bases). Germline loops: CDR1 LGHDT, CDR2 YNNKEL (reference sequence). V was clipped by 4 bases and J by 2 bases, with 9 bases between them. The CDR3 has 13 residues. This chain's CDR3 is CASSRMGPYEQYF. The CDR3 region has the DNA TGTGCCAGCAGCCGGATGGGGCCCTACGAGCAGTACTTC.

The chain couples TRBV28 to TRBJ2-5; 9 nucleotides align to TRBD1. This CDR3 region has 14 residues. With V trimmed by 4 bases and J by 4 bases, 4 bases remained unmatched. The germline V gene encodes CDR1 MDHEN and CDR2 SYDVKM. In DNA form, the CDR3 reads TGTGCCAGCAGTTACAGGGGGCGCTTAGAGACCCAGTACTTC. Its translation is CASSYRGRLETQYF.

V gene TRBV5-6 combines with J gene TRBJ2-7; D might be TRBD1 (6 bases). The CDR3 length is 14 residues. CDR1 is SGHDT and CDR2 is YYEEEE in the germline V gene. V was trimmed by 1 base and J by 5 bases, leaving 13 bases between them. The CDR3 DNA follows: TGTGCCAGCAGCTTGACCAGGGGTTGGAACGAGCAGTACTTC. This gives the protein CASSLTRGWNEQYF.

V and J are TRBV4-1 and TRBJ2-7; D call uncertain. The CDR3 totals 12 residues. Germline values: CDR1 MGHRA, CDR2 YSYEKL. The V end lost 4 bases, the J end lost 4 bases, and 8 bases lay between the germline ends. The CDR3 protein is CASSPVGYEQYF. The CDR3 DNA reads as TGCGCCAGCAGCCCGGTCGGGTACGAGCAGTACTTC.